This entry is about one TCR beta chain. Its cognate antigen is unknown. The V end lost 1 base, the J end lost 2 bases, and 6 bases lay between the germline ends. The CDR3 sequence is 13 residues long. Germline CDR1 and CDR2: LGHNA and YNFKEQ. The sample originates from a study of cytomegalovirus exposure and HLA in healthy donors. The wider study: Genotyping showed 70% to 90% of over 350 donors falling in the Caucasian-associated ancestry cluster. Notes on the study in general: Later analysis demonstrated an association between a missense DCLRE1C variant and TCR beta V- and J-gene trimming.

The PCR ran on 60 Vbeta and 13 Jbeta primers. Produced via immunoSEQ multiplex PCR; TCRdb's table is partial and in-frame only. The table lists about 180,000 clones, about 80% of them singletons. This chain uses TRBV4-2 with TRBJ2-7; TRBD1 might be the D (6 bases). The sequencing sample was made of PBMCs. The receptor comes from a man aged 35 to 55 in good health and CMV-seronegative. The CDR3 is CASSQGGPYEQYF. In DNA, the CDR3 is TGTGCCAGCAGCCAAGGGGGGCCCTACGAGCAGTACTTC.